A single sample gave rise to the 10 T cell receptor beta chains below, sequenced in a study. TCRdb re-called the RT-PCR reads with MiXCR, one entry per CDR3 protein. The repertoire holds hundreds of thousands of distinct CDR3 sequences, with approximately 15% as singletons. The sample consisted of memory CD4+ T cells from blood. Receptor source: a female donor in good health, serving as a healthy control.

This clonotype has more than one count but fewer than ten. The rearrangement joins TRBV12-3 or TRBV12-4 to TRBJ2-5, with 10 positions matching TRBD1. Unmatched junction bases numbered 4, after V lost 0 bases and J lost 3 bases. The CDR3 contains 16 residues. The CDR3 here is CASSLASTGGKETQYF. In nucleotides, the CDR3 is TGTGCCAGCAGTTTAGCTTCGACAGGGGGCAAAGAGACCCAGTACTTC.

This clonotype showed up just a few times. V usage is TRBV6-6 and J usage is TRBJ1-3; possible D gene TRBD1, 5 bases. The CDR3 extends over 16 amino acids. Trimming pared 8 bases from V and 0 bases from J, leaving 17 bases between. Germline V gene sequence: CDR1 MNHNY, CDR2 SVGAGI (reference sequence). The CDR3 loop is CASSHGAGLSGNTIYF. As DNA, the CDR3 is TGTGCCAGCTCACACGGGGCGGGACTCTCTGGAAACACCATATATTTT.

The V and J genes are TRBV12-3 or TRBV12-4 and TRBJ2-3; D not certain. Trimming stripped 2 bases from V and 7 bases from J, with 10 bases between. The CDR3 is 13 residues long. The CDR3 spells CASSLSSTNTQYF. In DNA form, the CDR3 reads TGTGCCAGCAGTTTAAGTAGCACGAATACGCAGTATTTT.

This clonotype appeared a few times. This rearrangement joins TRBV10-3 to TRBJ2-5; D gene unclear. V lost 3 bases, J lost 1 base, and 9 bases lay in between. The germline CDR1 and CDR2 sequences are ENHRY and SYGVKD. The CDR3 extends over 14 amino acids. CDR3 nucleotide sequence: TGTGCCATCAGTGAATACACTCTCCAAGAGACCCAGTACTTC. Translated, it gives CAISEYTLQETQYF.

The genes are TRBV15 and TRBJ2-7; perhaps TRBD1 as D (6 bases). The CDR3 is 16 amino acids. The V end was cut by 0 bases, the J end by 0 bases, with 12 bases between. Germline V CDR1 and CDR2: LNHNV, YYDKDF (reference sequence). The CDR3 is CATSRDRGHLSYEQYF. The CDR3, as DNA: TGTGCCACCAGCAGAGATCGGGGACACCTCTCCTACGAGCAGTACTTC.

This clonotype has only a few counts. The chain recombines TRBV12-3 or TRBV12-4 with TRBJ1-6, with D hard to call. The V gene lost 5 bases and the J gene lost 5 bases, with 7 bases spanning the gap. The CDR3 is 13 residues long. As DNA, the CDR3 is TGTGCCAGCAGTCCCGACGATAATTCACCCCTCCACTTT. Amino acid sequence: CASSPDDNSPLHF.

This clonotype showed up just a few times. This chain uses TRBV12-3 or TRBV12-4 with TRBJ1-4, with a possible D match to TRBD1 (6 bases). CDR3 size: 14 residues. V lost 3 bases, J lost 6 bases, and 11 bases lay in between. The DNA for the CDR3 is TGTGCCAGCAGTTTTGGCAGGGGAGATGAAAAACTGTTTTTT. This gives the protein CASSFGRGDEKLFF.

This clonotype was recorded many times. The V call is TRBV12-3 or TRBV12-4, the J call TRBJ1-1; D remains unclear. The CDR3 totals 13 residues. The V end lost 2 bases, the J end lost 7 bases, and 11 bases lay between the germline ends. DNA for the CDR3: TGTGCCAGCAGTTTAATGGAGGGCCGTGAAGCTTTCTTT. Amino acids: CASSLMEGREAFF.

This clonotype was picked up a small number of times. The V and J genes are TRBV20-1 and TRBJ1-5; D not resolved. Trimming stripped 0 bases from V and 2 bases from J, with 11 bases between. The CDR3 is 15 residues long. Germline V gene sequence: CDR1 DFQATT, CDR2 SNEGSKA (reference sequence). CDR3 loop: CSARDHKAGNQPQHF. The CDR3 DNA reads TGCAGTGCTAGAGATCACAAGGCGGGCAATCAGCCCCAGCATTTT.

This clonotype was seen at least ten times. V gene TRBV11-2 combines with J gene TRBJ2-3; possibly TRBD2 for D (6 bases). The CDR3 sequence is 14 residues long. With 5 bases removed from V and 6 bases from J, the gap between germline ends came to 15 bases. CDR1 and CDR2 from the germline V gene are SGHAT and FQNNGV. The CDR3 sequence: CASSLSTSTDTQYF. The CDR3, as DNA: TGTGCCAGCAGCCTATCGACTAGTACCGATACGCAGTATTTT.